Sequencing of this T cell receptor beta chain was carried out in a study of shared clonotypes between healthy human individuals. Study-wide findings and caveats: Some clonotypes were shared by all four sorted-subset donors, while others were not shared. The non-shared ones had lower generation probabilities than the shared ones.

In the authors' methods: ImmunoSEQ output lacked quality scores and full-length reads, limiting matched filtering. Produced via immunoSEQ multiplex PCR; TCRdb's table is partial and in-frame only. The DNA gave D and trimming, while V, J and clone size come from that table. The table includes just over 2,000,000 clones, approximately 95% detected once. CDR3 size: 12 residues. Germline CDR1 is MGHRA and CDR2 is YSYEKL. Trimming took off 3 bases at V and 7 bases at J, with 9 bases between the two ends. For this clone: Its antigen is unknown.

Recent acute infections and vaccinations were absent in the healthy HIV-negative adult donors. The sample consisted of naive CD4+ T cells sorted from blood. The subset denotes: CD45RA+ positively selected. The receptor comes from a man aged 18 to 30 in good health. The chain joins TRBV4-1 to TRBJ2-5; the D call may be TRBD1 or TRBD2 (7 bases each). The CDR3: CASSHRGGTQYF. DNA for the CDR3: TGCGCCAGCAGCCACAGGGGGGGGACCCAGTACTTC.